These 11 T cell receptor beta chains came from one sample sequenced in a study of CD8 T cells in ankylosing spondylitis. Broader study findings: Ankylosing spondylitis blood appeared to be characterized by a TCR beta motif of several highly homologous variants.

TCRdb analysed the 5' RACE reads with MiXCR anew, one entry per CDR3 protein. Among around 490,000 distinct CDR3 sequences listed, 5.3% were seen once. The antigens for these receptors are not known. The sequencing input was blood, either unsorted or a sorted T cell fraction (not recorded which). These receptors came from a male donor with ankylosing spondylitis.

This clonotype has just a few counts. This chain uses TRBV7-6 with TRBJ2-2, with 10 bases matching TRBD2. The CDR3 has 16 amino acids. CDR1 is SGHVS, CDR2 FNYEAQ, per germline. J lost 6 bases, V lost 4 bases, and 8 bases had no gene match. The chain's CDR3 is CASSSGTSAGAGELFF. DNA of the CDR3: TGTGCCAGCAGCTCGGGGACTAGCGCCGGTGCCGGGGAGCTGTTTTTT.

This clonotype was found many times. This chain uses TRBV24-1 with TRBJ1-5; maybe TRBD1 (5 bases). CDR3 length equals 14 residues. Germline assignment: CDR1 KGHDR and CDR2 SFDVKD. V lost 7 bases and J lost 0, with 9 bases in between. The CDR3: CATRSRGSNQPQHF. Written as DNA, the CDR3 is TGTGCCACCAGATCGAGGGGTAGCAATCAGCCCCAGCATTTT.

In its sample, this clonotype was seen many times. The CDR3 spells CSARVMGYEQYF. In nucleotides, the CDR3 is TGCAGTGCTAGAGTTATGGGGTACGAGCAGTACTTC. The V and J genes are TRBV20-1 and TRBJ2-7, with D unclear. The CDR3 is 12 amino acids. Trimming pared 1 base from V and 4 bases from J, leaving 8 bases between. Germline V CDR1 and CDR2: DFQATT, SNEGSKA (reference sequence).

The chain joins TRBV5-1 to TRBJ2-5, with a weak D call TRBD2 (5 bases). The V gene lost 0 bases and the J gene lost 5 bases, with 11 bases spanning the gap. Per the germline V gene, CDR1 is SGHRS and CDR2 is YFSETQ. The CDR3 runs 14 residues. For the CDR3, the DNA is TGCGCCAGCAGCTTGGCCGTTGGCGGGGAGACCCAGTACTTC. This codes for CASSLAVGGETQYF.

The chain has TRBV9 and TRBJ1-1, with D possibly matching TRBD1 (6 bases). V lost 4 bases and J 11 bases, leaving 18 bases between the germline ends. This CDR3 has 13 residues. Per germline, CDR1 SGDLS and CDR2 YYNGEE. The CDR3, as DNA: TGTGCCAGCAGCCCCTGGACAGATGGAGCCGCTTTCTTT. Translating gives CASSPWTDGAAFF.

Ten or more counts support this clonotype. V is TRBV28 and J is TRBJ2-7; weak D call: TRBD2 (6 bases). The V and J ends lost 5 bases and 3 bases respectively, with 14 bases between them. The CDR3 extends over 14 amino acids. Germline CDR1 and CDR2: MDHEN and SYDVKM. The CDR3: CASSLGGILYEQYF. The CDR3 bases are TGTGCCAGCAGTCTCGGGGGAATCCTCTACGAGCAGTACTTC.

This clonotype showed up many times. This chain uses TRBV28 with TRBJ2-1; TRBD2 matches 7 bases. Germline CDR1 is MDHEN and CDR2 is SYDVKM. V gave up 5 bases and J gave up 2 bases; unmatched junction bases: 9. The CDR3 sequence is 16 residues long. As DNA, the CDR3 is TGTGCCAGCAGTCTAGGACTAGGCATTGCCTACAATGAGCAGTTCTTC. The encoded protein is CASSLGLGIAYNEQFF.

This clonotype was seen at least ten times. The CDR3 protein is CASGRGQGIISNQPQHF. The CDR3, as DNA: TGTGCCAGTGGGAGGGGACAGGGGATAATTAGCAATCAGCCCCAGCATTTT. The chain has TRBV12-3 or TRBV12-4 and TRBJ1-5; 10 bases align to TRBD1. This CDR3 has 17 residues. V shed 9 bases and J 0 bases; nucleotides not matched to a gene: 11.

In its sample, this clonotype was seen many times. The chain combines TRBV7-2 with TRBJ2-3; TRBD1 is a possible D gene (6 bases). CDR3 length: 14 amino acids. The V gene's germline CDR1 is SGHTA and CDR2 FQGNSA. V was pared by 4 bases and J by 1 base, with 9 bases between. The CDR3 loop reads CASSSRQGTDTQYF. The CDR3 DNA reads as TGTGCCAGCAGCTCCAGACAGGGCACAGATACGCAGTATTTT.

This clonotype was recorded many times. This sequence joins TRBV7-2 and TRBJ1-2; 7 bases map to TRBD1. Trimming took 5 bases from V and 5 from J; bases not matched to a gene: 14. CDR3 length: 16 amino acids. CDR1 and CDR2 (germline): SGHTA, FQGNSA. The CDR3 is CASSPQSYLQGYGYTF. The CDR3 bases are TGTGCCAGCAGCCCCCAATCATATTTACAGGGGTATGGCTACACCTTC.

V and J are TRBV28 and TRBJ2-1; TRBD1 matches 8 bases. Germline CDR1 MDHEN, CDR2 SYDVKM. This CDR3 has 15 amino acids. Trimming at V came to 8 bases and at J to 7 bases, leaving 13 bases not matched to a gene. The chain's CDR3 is CASGTRRGLLNEQFF. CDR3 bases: TGTGCCAGCGGCACCCGCAGGGGGCTATTGAATGAGCAGTTCTTC. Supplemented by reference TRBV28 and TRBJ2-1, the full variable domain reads DVKVTQSSRYLVKRTGEKVFLECVQDMDHENMFWYRQDPGLGLRLIYFSYDVKMKEKGDIPEGYSVSREKKERFSLILESASTNQTSMYLCASGTRRGLLNEQFFGPGTRLTVL.